What follows are 24 T cell receptor beta chains derived from one specimen sequenced in a study of blood T cell repertoires in COVID-19. TCRdb's copy holds only in-frame clones and misses some; the assay was immunoSEQ multiplex PCR. Of about 380,000 clones listed, roughly 86% are singletons. Sequencing input: peripheral blood. Every receptor here comes from a human donor with acute or convalescent COVID-19. The donor label of this sample is uncertain.

This rearrangement joins TRBV7-9 to TRBJ1-1; possible D gene TRBD1, 5 bases. Trimming pared 5 bases from V and 3 bases from J, leaving 13 bases between. The CDR3 runs 14 residues. Germline V gene lookup returns CDR1 SEHNR and CDR2 FQNEAQ (reference sequence). The CDR3: CASSPGLVDTEAFF. CDR3 coding DNA: TGTGCCAGCAGCCCGGGACTTGTCGACACTGAAGCTTTCTTT.

J is TRBJ1-5 and V is TRBV7-2; possibly TRBD1 for D (5 bases). V lost 1 base, J lost 3 bases, and 10 bases lay in between. Germline V gene sequence: CDR1 SGHTA, CDR2 FQGNSA. The CDR3 totals 15 residues. The CDR3 protein is CASSLGAGFNQPQHF. Here the CDR3 DNA reads TGTGCCAGCAGCTTAGGGGCAGGGTTCAATCAGCCCCAGCATTTT.

The chain has TRBV2 and TRBJ1-3; D perhaps matches TRBD1 (5 bases). Trimming left V 4 bases short and J 8 bases short, with 18 bases between. CDR1 and CDR2 (germline): SNHLY, FYNNEI. This CDR3 comprises 15 residues. This chain's CDR3 is CASSVDGTQLDTIYF. The CDR3 nucleotides are TGTGCCAGCAGTGTAGATGGGACTCAATTGGACACCATATATTTT.

J is TRBJ2-2 and V is TRBV2; TRBD2 aligns across 8 bases. This CDR3 is 14 amino acids long. Germline V lookup: CDR1 SNHLY, CDR2 FYNNEI. After removal of 7 bases from V and 6 bases from J, the junction contained 7 bases not matched to a gene. Here the CDR3 reads CASNAGLEAGELFF. In DNA, the CDR3 is TGTGCCAGCAACGCGGGACTAGAGGCCGGGGAGCTGTTTTTT. Full variable domain (rest looked up from reference TRBV2 and TRBJ2-2): EPEVTQTPSHQVTQMGQEVILRCVPISNHLYFYWYRQILGQKVEFLVSFYNNEISEKSEIFDDQFSVERPDGSNFTLKIRSTKLEDSAMYFCASNAGLEAGELFFGEGSRLTVL.

The V call is TRBV5-1, the J call TRBJ1-1, with 8 bases identical to TRBD1. Germline V gives CDR1 SGHRS, CDR2 YFSETQ. The CDR3 extends over 14 amino acids. V lost 4 bases to trimming and J lost 4 bases; unmatched junction nucleotides: 6. The CDR3 DNA is TGCGCCAGCAGCCCCCTGGACAGGGCCACTGAAGCTTTCTTT. Amino acids: CASSPLDRATEAFF.

This rearrangement joins TRBV2 to TRBJ1-5; D remains unclear. Trimming left V 8 bases short and J 2 bases short, with 10 bases between. The CDR3 extends over 13 amino acids. Germline CDR1 is SNHLY and CDR2 is FYNNEI. The CDR3 loop is CASLLEGNQPQHF. CDR3 DNA sequence: TGTGCCAGCCTCTTGGAGGGCAATCAGCCCCAGCATTTT. The full variable domain, completed using reference TRBV2 and TRBJ1-5, is EPEVTQTPSHQVTQMGQEVILRCVPISNHLYFYWYRQILGQKVEFLVSFYNNEISEKSEIFDDQFSVERPDGSNFTLKIRSTKLEDSAMYFCASLLEGNQPQHFGDGTRLSIL.

The chain recombines TRBV30 with TRBJ1-1; D may be TRBD1 (5 bases). The germline V gene encodes CDR1 GTSNPN and CDR2 SVGIG (reference sequence). V was cut by 0 bases and J by 1 base, with 12 bases left in between. This CDR3 has 15 amino acids. CDR3: CAWSVLGAWNTEAFF. Written as DNA, the CDR3 is TGTGCCTGGAGTGTATTAGGGGCTTGGAACACTGAAGCTTTCTTT.

The chain recombines TRBV19 with TRBJ1-5, with 8 bases aligning to TRBD1. CDR3 length: 16 amino acids. With 3 bases clipped from V and 6 bases from J, the junction kept 10 bases outside the gene matches. The germline gives CDR1 LNHDA, CDR2 SQIVND (reference sequence). This CDR3 is CASSMGAGGRIQPQHF. The CDR3 coding sequence is TGTGCCAGTAGTATGGGGGCAGGGGGCAGGATTCAGCCCCAGCATTTT. The full variable domain, its missing parts supplied by reference TRBV19 and TRBJ1-5, is DGGITQSPKYLFRKEGQNVTLSCEQNLNHDAMYWYRQDPGQGLRLIYYSQIVNDFQKGDIAEGYSVSREKKESFPLTVTSAQKNPTAFYLCASSMGAGGRIQPQHFGDGTRLSIL.

The chain has TRBV12-3 or TRBV12-4 and TRBJ1-1, with D possibly TRBD1 on 6 matching bases. Trimming removed 5 bases from V and 6 bases from J, with 7 bases in between. The CDR3 runs to 11 residues. The CDR3 here is CASSRQAEAFF. The CDR3 DNA reads as TGTGCCAGCAGTCGACAGGCTGAAGCTTTCTTT.

V usage is TRBV6-5 and J usage is TRBJ1-2; D is undetermined. This CDR3 spans 14 amino acids. Germline values: CDR1 MNHEY, CDR2 SVGAGI. V was cut by 7 bases and J by 6 bases, with 18 bases left in between. CDR3 in DNA: TGTGCCAGCATCAGTCGGATCCGTGGAGATGGCTACACCTTC. As protein: CASISRIRGDGYTF.

This clone was recorded once. This rearrangement joins TRBV2 to TRBJ1-5, with D possibly TRBD1 on 5 matching bases. Germline assignment: CDR1 SNHLY and CDR2 FYNNEI. Trimming shortened V by 6 bases and J by 6 bases, and 18 bases separated the two germline ends. CDR3 length equals 15 residues. The CDR3 DNA sequence: TGTGCCAGCAGCCCATGGGTGCAGGGCAGTCAGCCCCAGCATTTT. The encoded protein is CASSPWVQGSQPQHF.

At least ten counts were recorded for this clone. The chain is built from TRBV20-1 and TRBJ2-7, with TRBD2 as a possible D gene (5 bases). The CDR3 extends over 11 amino acids. In germline, CDR1 is DFQATT, CDR2 SNEGSKA (reference sequence). V was cut by 3 bases and J by 3 bases, with 6 bases left in between. CDR3 residues: CSASGDYEQYF. The CDR3 DNA sequence: TGCAGTGCTAGCGGGGACTACGAGCAGTACTTC.

This chain connects TRBV28 to TRBJ1-2, with a weak D call TRBD1 (5 bases). The V gene's germline CDR1 is MDHEN and CDR2 SYDVKM. This CDR3 contains 15 residues. V lost 5 bases and J 6 bases, leaving 19 bases between the germline ends. The CDR3 sequence is CASSPSLGGVNGYTF. The CDR3 nucleotides are TGTGCCAGCAGTCCCTCCTTAGGAGGGGTCAATGGCTACACCTTC.

This clone was counted a few times. The chain employs TRBV30 and TRBJ1-6; 8 bases line up with TRBD1. The CDR3 runs to 14 residues. Unmatched junction bases numbered 9, after V lost 2 bases and J lost 12 bases. The germline V gene encodes CDR1 GTSNPN and CDR2 SVGIG (reference sequence). As DNA, the CDR3 is TGTGCCTGGAGTTTGAACAGGGGGGGGGAACCCCTCCACTTT. Amino acids: CAWSLNRGGEPLHF.

This rearrangement joins TRBV28 to TRBJ1-5, with TRBD1 identical over 7 bases. V gave up 10 bases and J gave up 4 bases; unmatched junction bases: 16. The germline gives CDR1 MDHEN, CDR2 SYDVKM. The CDR3 is 16 amino acids. CDR3 residues: CATANELSGGNQPQHF. The DNA for the CDR3 is TGTGCCACCGCAAACGAGTTATCAGGGGGGAATCAGCCCCAGCATTTT.

The rearrangement joins TRBV7-9 to TRBJ2-3; D is possibly TRBD2 (7 bases). Trimming shortened V by 4 bases and J by 7 bases, and 21 bases separated the two germline ends. The CDR3 sequence is 16 residues long. CDR1 SEHNR and CDR2 FQNEAQ come from the germline V gene (reference sequence). The CDR3 loop is CASSSTGGPKMNTQYF. The DNA of the CDR3 is TGTGCCAGCAGCTCGACCGGGGGGCCCAAGATGAATACGCAGTATTTT.

Concerning this clone: This specimen includes other DNA sequences encoding the same CDR3. The chain uses TRBV1 and TRBJ1-1; TRBD1, as called in the table, went unchecked against the DNA. TRBV1 constitutes a pseudogene. CDR3 length: 17 residues. The CDR3 reads CTSSHKPRDSGYTEAFF. The DNA of the CDR3 is TGCACCAGCAGTCACAAACCACGGGACAGCGGTTACACTGAAGCTTTCTTT.

The chain employs TRBV19 and TRBJ2-6; D gene unclear. The CDR3 length is 15 residues. Germline V gene data show CDR1 as LNHDA and CDR2 as SQIVND (reference sequence). Trimming took 3 bases from V and 4 from J, leaving 10 bases between them. The chain's CDR3 is CASSILSVGANVLTF. DNA for the CDR3: TGTGCCAGTAGTATTCTGTCCGTCGGGGCCAACGTCCTGACTTTC.

In this sample, this clone turned up a few times. V is TRBV6-1 and J is TRBJ1-5; D unresolved. The CDR3 has 12 amino acids. Germline V gives CDR1 MNHNS, CDR2 SASEGT. Trimming removed 1 base from V and 9 bases from J, with 7 bases in between. CDR3 protein: CASSEGSGPQHF. The CDR3 DNA follows: TGTGCCAGCAGTGAAGGGTCGGGGCCCCAGCATTTT.

CDR3 coding DNA: TGCGCCAGCAGCCGCGGGACTCCAGGGCATGAGCAGTTCTTC. Protein product: CASSRGTPGHEQFF. V usage is TRBV4-1 and J usage is TRBJ2-1; the D gene is possibly TRBD2 (6 bases). V was clipped by 4 bases and J by 8 bases, with 15 bases between them. From germline, CDR1 is MGHRA and CDR2 YSYEKL. The CDR3 has 14 amino acids.

This clone appeared once. The V call is TRBV5-1, the J call TRBJ1-1; D gene unclear. Germline CDR1 SGHRS, CDR2 YFSETQ. CDR3 length: 13 residues. Trimming removed 0 bases at V and 6 bases at J, with 9 bases between. CDR3 in amino acids: CASSLGQEAEAFF. CDR3 nucleotides: TGCGCCAGCAGCTTGGGGCAGGAGGCTGAAGCTTTCTTT.

This clone was detected a few times. This chain uses TRBV19 with TRBJ1-2; D may be TRBD1 (5 bases). The CDR3 length is 16 residues. V was cut by 5 bases and J by 0 bases, with 16 bases left in between. Germline values: CDR1 LNHDA, CDR2 SQIVND (reference sequence). The CDR3 nucleotides read TGTGCCAGTAGTGTAAGAGACGGACAACCTAACTATGGCTACACCTTC. This translates into CASSVRDGQPNYGYTF.

This clone was seen a few times. The chain links TRBV3-1 (or the pseudogene TRBV3-2) to TRBJ1-3; D call uncertain. The CDR3 loop spans 12 amino acids. From germline, CDR1 is LGHDT and CDR2 YNNKEL (reference sequence). Trimming stripped 4 bases from V and 4 bases from J, with 5 bases between. CDR3 loop: CASSPPGNTIYF. In DNA form, the CDR3 reads TGTGCCAGCAGCCCCCCAGGAAACACCATATATTTT.

The V gene is TRBV7-6, the J gene TRBJ2-5; TRBD2 matches 10 bases. CDR3 length: 16 residues. Trimming cost V 5 bases and J 2 bases; bases outside gene matches: 8. The V gene's germline CDR1 is SGHVS and CDR2 FNYEAQ. The CDR3 is CASSLFSGRQQETQYF. CDR3 coding DNA: TGTGCCAGCAGCCTTTTTAGCGGGAGGCAACAAGAGACCCAGTACTTC.